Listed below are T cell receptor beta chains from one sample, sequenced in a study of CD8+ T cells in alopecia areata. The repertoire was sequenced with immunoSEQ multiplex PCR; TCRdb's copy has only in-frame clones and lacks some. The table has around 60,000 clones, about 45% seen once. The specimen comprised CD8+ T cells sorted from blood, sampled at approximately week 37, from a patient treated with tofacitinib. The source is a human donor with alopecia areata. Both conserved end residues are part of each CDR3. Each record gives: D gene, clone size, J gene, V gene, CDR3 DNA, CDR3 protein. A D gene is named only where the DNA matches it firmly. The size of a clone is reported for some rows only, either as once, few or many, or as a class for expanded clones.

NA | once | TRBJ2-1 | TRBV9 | TGTGCCAGCAGCGTAGAAGAGGCTGAGCAGTTCTTC | CASSVEEAEQFF
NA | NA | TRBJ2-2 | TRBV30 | TGTGCCTGGAGTCGGGGAACCGGGGAGCTGTTTTTT | CAWSRGTGELFF
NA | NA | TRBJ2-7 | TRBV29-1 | TGCAGCGTCGTGACTCGGGGCGAGCAGTACTTC | CSVVTRGEQYF
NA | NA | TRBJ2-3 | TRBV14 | TGTGCCAGCAGCCAAGGGGAAAAAGGGAGCACAGATACGCAGTATTTT | CASSQGEKGSTDTQYF
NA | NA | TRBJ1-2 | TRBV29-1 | TGCAGCGTCAAACGACAGGACTATGGCTACACCTTC | CSVKRQDYGYTF
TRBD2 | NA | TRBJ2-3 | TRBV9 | TGTGCCAGCAGCGTAGAGCGGACTAGCGGGACAGATACGCAGTATTTT | CASSVERTSGTDTQYF
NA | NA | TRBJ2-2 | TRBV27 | TGTGCCAGCAGTTTATCGCCTTTTGCGGAGCTGTTTTTT | CASSLSPFAELFF
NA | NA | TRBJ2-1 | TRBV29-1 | TGCAGCGTTGAAGCGGGACTGAGCTCCTACAATGAGCAGTTCTTC | CSVEAGLSSYNEQFF
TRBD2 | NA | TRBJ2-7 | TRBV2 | TGTGCCAGCTCGACTAGCAGATACGAGCAGTACTTC | CASSTSRYEQYF
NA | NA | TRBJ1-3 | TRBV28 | TGTGCCAGCAGTGTAGATTTCTCTGGAAACACCATATATTTT | CASSVDFSGNTIYF
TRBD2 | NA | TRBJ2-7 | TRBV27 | TGTGCCAGCAGTAGGGGGACTAGCGGGAGAGGCGAGCAGTACTTC | CASSRGTSGRGEQYF
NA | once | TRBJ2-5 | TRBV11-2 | TGTGCCAGCAGCTTAGTCATCGGGGCCCAAGAGACCCAGTACTTC | CASSLVIGAQETQYF
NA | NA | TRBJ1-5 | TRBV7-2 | TGTGCCAGCAGCTTAGCGGGTCAGGGATTACAGCCCCAGCATTTT | CASSLAGQGLQPQHF
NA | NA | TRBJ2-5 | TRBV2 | TGTGCCAGCGATGGGACCCTAGAGACCCAGTACTTC | CASDGTLETQYF
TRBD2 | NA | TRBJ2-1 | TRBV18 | TGTGCCAGCTCACCACCTATACTAGCGGGTCCCAATGAGCAGTTCTTC | CASSPPILAGPNEQFF
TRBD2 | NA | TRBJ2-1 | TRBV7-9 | TGTGCCAGCAGCTTACCCCCGGGACTAGCGGGAGGAGGGCCGTTCTTC | CASSLPPGLAGGGPFF
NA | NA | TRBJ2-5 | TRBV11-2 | TGTGCCAGCAGCAAAGGGGAGGCCCAGTACTTC | CASSKGEAQYF
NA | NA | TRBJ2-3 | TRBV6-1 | TGTGCCAGCAGTGACGCCCAGTTCACAGATACGCAGTATTTT | CASSDAQFTDTQYF
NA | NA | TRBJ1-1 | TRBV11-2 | TGTGCCAGCAGCTTAGATGGGATACAGGGTTCTGAAGCTTTCTTT | CASSLDGIQGSEAFF
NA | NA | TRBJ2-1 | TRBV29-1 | TGCAGCGTAACCGCGAATGAGCAGTTCTTC | CSVTANEQFF
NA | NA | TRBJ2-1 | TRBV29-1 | TGCAGCGTCTACGGACTTGGGGGCGTATACAATGAGCAGTTCTTC | CSVYGLGGVYNEQFF
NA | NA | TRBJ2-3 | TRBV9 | TGTGCCAGCAGCCTTGGGACAGATACGCAGTATTTT | CASSLGTDTQYF
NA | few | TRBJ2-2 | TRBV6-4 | TGTGCCAGCAGTGCCAACAGGGACACCGGGGAGCTGTTTTTT | CASSANRDTGELFF
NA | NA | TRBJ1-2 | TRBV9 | TGTGCCAGCAGCCTTGGGACCTCGGGAGGCTACACCTTC | CASSLGTSGGYTF
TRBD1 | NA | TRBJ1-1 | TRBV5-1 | TGCGCCAGCAGCGGACTACAGGGGGCAAGCACTGAAGCTTTCTTT | CASSGLQGASTEAFF
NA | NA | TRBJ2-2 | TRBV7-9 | TGTGCCAGCAGCTTAGAGGGGCCCACCGGGGAGCTGTTTTTT | CASSLEGPTGELFF
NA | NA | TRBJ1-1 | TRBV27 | TGTGCCAGCAGTTTGAAGGGTAGAACCACTGAAGCTTTCTTT | CASSLKGRTTEAFF
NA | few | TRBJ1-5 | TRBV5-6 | TGTGCCAGCAGCTTGGCCCGGGGGAGCAATCAGCCCCAGCATTTT | CASSLARGSNQPQHF
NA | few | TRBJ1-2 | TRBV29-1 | TGCAGCGTTGATTATAACTATGGCTACACCTTC | CSVDYNYGYTF
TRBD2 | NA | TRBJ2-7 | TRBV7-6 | TGTGCCAGCCAGGGACTAGCGGGCAACGAGCAGTACTTC | CASQGLAGNEQYF
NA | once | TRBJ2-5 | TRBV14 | TGTGCCAGCAGCCAAGATGTGAGGGAACGAGAGACCCAGTACTTC | CASSQDVRERETQYF
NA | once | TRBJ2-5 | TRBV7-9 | TGTGCCAGCAGCTTAGTCGGCACCCAAGAGACCCAGTACTTC | CASSLVGTQETQYF
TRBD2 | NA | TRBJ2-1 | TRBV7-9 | TGTGCCAGCAGCTTAGTTAGGTGGGAGGGCCGGGAGTACAATGAGCAGTTCTTC | CASSLVRWEGREYNEQFF
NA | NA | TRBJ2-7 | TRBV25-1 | TGTGCCAGCAGCCCGGGACCCGAGCAGTACTTC | CASSPGPEQYF
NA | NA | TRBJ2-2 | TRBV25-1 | TGTGCCAGCAGTGATCCCGTCTCCGGGGAGCTGTTTTTT | CASSDPVSGELFF
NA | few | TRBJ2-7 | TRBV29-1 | TGCAGCGTACGGACAGACTACGAGCAGTACTTC | CSVRTDYEQYF
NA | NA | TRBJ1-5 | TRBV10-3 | TGTGCCATCAGTGAGTCTGGGGCCACTAATCAGCCCCAGCATTTT | CAISESGATNQPQHF
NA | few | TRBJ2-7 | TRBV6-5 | TGTGCCAGCAGTTACGGGACTGGCTACGAGCAGTACTTC | CASSYGTGYEQYF
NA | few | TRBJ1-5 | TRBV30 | TGTGCCGGGGGGACCGATCAGCCCCAGCATTTT | CAGGTDQPQHF
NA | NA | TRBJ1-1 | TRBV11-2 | TGTGCCAGCAGCATGGGGCCGGGCGACACTGAAGCTTTCTTT | CASSMGPGDTEAFF
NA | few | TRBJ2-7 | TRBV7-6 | TGTGCCAGCTCCCCGGCCCCAACGGGGGAGCAGTACTTC | CASSPAPTGEQYF
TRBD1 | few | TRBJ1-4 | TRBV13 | TGTGCCAGCAGCGTGACGGGACAGGGGGATGAAAAACTGTTTTTT | CASSVTGQGDEKLFF